This T cell receptor beta chain derives from a study of T cell repertoires in cytomegalovirus infection. Looking at the study overall: CMV epitopes in the study were HLA-C-restricted (recently identified) and HLA-B-restricted (well studied).

A single record per CDR3 protein comes from TCRdb applying MiXCR to the reads. The sample yields about 360,000 distinct CDR3 sequences, roughly a third seen once. Losses at the gene ends were 4 bases for V and 4 bases for J; bases not matched to a gene: 15. Germline V gene sequence: CDR1 MGHRA, CDR2 YSYEKL. The CDR3 loop spans 18 amino acids. This clonotype was seen repeatedly, ten times or more. Its target is unknown. The chain recombines TRBV4-1 with TRBJ2-1; 8 bases fit TRBD2. This sample comprised cultured PBMCs, obtained from culture after CMV antigen stimulation. This receptor was taken from a human donor in good health (CMV status not recorded). Some clones in this sample may be carry-over from other donors' samples. The CDR3 here is CASSPRGDSGATYNEQFF. The DNA of the CDR3 is TGCGCCAGCAGCCCTCGCGGTGATAGCGGGGCCACATACAATGAGCAGTTCTTC.